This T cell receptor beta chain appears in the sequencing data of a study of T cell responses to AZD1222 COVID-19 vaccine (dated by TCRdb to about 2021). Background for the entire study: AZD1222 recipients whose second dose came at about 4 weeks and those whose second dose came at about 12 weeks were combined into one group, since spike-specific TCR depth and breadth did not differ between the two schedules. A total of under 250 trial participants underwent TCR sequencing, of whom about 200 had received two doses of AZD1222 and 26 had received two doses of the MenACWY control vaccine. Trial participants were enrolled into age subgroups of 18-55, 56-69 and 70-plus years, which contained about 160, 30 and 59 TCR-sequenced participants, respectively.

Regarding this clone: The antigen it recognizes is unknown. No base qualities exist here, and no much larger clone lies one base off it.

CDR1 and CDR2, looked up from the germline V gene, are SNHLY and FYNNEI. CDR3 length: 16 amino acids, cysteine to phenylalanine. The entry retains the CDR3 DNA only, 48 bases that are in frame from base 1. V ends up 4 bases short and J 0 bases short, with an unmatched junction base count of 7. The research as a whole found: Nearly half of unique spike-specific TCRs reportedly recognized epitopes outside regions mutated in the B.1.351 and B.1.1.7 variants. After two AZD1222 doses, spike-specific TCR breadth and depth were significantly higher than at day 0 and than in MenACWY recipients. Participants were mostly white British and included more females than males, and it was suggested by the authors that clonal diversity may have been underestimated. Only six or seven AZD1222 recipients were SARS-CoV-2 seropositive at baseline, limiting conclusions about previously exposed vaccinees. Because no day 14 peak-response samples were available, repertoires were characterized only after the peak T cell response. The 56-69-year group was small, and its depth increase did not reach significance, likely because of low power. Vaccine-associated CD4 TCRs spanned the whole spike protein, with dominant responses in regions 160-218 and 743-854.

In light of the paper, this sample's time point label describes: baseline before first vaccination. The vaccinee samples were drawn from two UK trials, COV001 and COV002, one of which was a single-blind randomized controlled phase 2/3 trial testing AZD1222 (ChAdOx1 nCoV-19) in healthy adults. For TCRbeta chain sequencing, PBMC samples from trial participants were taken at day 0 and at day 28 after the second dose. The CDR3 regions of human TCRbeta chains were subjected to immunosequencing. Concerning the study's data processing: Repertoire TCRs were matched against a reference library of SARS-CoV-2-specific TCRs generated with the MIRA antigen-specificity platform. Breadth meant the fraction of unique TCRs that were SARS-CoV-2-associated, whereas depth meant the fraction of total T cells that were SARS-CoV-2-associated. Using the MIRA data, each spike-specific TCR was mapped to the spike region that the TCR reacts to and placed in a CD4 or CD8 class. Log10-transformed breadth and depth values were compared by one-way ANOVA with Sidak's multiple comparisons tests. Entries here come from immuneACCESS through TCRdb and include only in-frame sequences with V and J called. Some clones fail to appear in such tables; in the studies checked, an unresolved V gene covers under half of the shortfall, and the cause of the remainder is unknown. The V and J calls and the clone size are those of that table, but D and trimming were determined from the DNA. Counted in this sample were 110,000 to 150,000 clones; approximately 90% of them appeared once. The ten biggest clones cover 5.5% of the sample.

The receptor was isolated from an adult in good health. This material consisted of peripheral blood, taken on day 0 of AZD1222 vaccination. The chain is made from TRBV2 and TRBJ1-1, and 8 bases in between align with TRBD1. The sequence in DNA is TGTGCCAGCAGTGGGACAGGGAAGATTCTGAACACTGAAGCTTTCTTT. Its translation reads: CASSGTGKILNTEAFF.